This entry describes one T cell receptor (beta chain). In the study's own analysis: Reference gene primer amplification in the assay estimated nucleated cell counts. Clones were read by immunoSEQ multiplex PCR, and TCRdb kept only the in-frame ones, dropping some. D and trimming come from the DNA, and the V and J calls and clone size come from that table. Among approximately 19,000 clones listed, about nine tenths were seen once. The data stem from a study of blood T cell repertoires in COVID-19. Study at large: T cells, B-cell-depleted T cells, or PBMCs provided the cDNA or gDNA that served as material.

Looked up from germline, CDR1 is ENHRY and CDR2 is SYGVKD. The CDR3 is 14 residues long. The V gene lost 0 bases and the J gene lost 3 bases, with 7 bases spanning the gap. The chain has TRBV10-3 and TRBJ2-3; D gene unclear. Sequences were obtained from peripheral blood. The TCR sequence derives from a human donor in a cohort sampled during active COVID-19. The DNA for the CDR3 is TGTGCCATCAGTGAGTCCGAGGTTACAGATACGCAGTATTTT. Translated: CAISESEVTDTQYF.